One and the same sample provided the 27 T cell receptor beta chains below, sequenced in a study of T cells in Graves' hyperthyroidism and ophthalmopathy. RNA transcripts yielded amplified TCR beta CDR3 regions. Carried out on the TCR CDR3, a first-round RT-PCR used the HTBI primer set. TCRdb re-called the multiplex PCR reads through MiXCR, storing one row per CDR3 protein. The sample consists of around 420,000 distinct CDR3 sequences, 15% to 18% of them appearing once. Sequenced: blood. Receptors were obtained from a woman under 30 with Graves' hyperthyroidism.

Only a few counts were recorded for this clonotype. V usage is TRBV24-1 and J usage is TRBJ2-1, with a possible D match to TRBD1 (6 bases). The V and J ends lost 7 bases and 2 bases respectively, with 8 bases between them. The CDR3 totals 13 residues. Germline lookup yields CDR1 KGHDR and CDR2 SFDVKD. The CDR3 spells CATSRTAYNEQFF. CDR3 DNA sequence: TGTGCCACCAGCAGGACAGCCTACAATGAGCAGTTCTTC.

This clonotype came up a few times. The chain has TRBV5-1 and TRBJ1-5; D unclear. CDR3 length: 14 amino acids. Trimming stripped 2 bases from V and 6 bases from J, with 12 bases between. Germline loops: CDR1 SGHRS, CDR2 YFSETQ. CDR3 region: CASSFTHGSQPQHF. DNA for the CDR3: TGCGCCAGCAGCTTCACCCACGGTAGTCAGCCCCAGCATTTT.

This clonotype has a handful of counts. The chain recombines TRBV6-6 with TRBJ2-1; perhaps TRBD2 as D (6 bases). This CDR3 region has 16 residues. Germline assignment: CDR1 MNHNY and CDR2 SVGAGI (reference sequence). The germline V and J ends were trimmed by 0 bases and 2 bases, with 11 bases remaining between them. CDR3 nucleotide sequence: TGTGCCAGCAGTTACTCTGGGGGACTTACCTACAATGAGCAGTTCTTC. Its translation is CASSYSGGLTYNEQFF.

This clonotype was counted at least ten times. The chain recombines TRBV12-3 or TRBV12-4 with TRBJ2-7; D is perhaps TRBD2 (6 bases). Deletions cut 1 base from V and 6 bases from J, with 13 bases between. The CDR3 consists of 14 residues. The CDR3 here is CASSLGIGGGEQYF. As DNA, the CDR3 is TGTGCCAGCAGTTTAGGTATCGGGGGAGGCGAGCAGTACTTC.

This clonotype was detected many times. The V and J genes are TRBV18 and TRBJ2-3; no clear D. V lost 3 bases and J 5 bases, leaving 3 bases between the germline ends. In germline, CDR1 is KGHSH, CDR2 LQKENI. The CDR3 extends over 11 amino acids. CDR3 bases: TGTGCCAGCTCACCGAAAGATACGCAGTATTTT. Translating gives CASSPKDTQYF.

This clonotype turned up a few times. This sequence joins TRBV24-1 and TRBJ2-1, with 9 positions matching TRBD1. Germline CDR1 reads KGHDR; CDR2 reads SFDVKD. Trimming at V came to 2 bases and at J to 3 bases, leaving 4 bases not matched to a gene. The CDR3 extends over 16 amino acids. In DNA form, the CDR3 reads TGTGCCACCAGTGATTCCGGACAGGGGTACTACAATGAGCAGTTCTTC. It is translated as CATSDSGQGYYNEQFF.

The chain has TRBV5-1 and TRBJ1-2; D is uncertain. V lost 0 bases, J lost 4 bases, and 10 bases lay in between. The CDR3 totals 14 residues. Germline CDR1 reads SGHRS; CDR2 reads YFSETQ. The CDR3 loop is CASSLAEGGYGYTF. As DNA, the CDR3 is TGCGCCAGCAGCTTGGCCGAGGGAGGCTATGGCTACACCTTC.

In this sample, this clonotype turned up a few times. The chain carries TRBV11-1 and TRBJ2-1, with TRBD2 matching 7 bases. The CDR3 consists of 16 residues. Trimming took 0 bases from V and 4 from J; bases not matched to a gene: 6. CDR1 and CDR2 (germline): SGHAT, FQDESV (reference sequence). The CDR3 DNA sequence: TGTGCCAGCAGCTTAGCGCGGACTAGTTGGTACAATGAGCAGTTCTTC. Amino acid sequence: CASSLARTSWYNEQFF.

At least ten counts were recorded for this clonotype. The genes are TRBV5-6 and TRBJ1-1; D is unresolved. Germline-derived CDR1 and CDR2 are SGHDT and YYEEEE. There are 14 residues in the CDR3. Trimming removed 0 bases from V and 0 bases from J, with 6 bases in between. CDR3 DNA: TGTGCCAGCAGCTTGGTCCTGATGAACACTGAAGCTTTCTTT. Protein: CASSLVLMNTEAFF. Drawing the rest from reference TRBV5-6 and TRBJ1-1, the complete variable domain is DAGVTQSPTHLIKTRGQQVTLRCSPKSGHDTVSWYQQALGQGPQFIFQYYEEEERQRGNFPDRFSGHQFPNYSSELNVNALLLGDSALYLCASSLVLMNTEAFFGQGTRLTVV.

A note on this clonotype: One base away lies a much larger clone, so this may be a sequencing read error. The genes are TRBV18 and TRBJ2-7, with 11 nucleotides matching TRBD2. CDR1 is KGHSH, CDR2 LQKENI, per germline. CDR3 length equals 15 residues. For the CDR3, the DNA is TGTGCCAGCACACCACTACTAGCGGGAGAAAACGAGCAGTACTTC. Translated: CASTPLLAGENEQYF. Full variable domain (rest looked up from reference TRBV18 and TRBJ2-7): NAGVMQNPRHLVRRRGQEARLRCSPMKGHSHVYWYRQLPEEGLKFMVYLQKENIIDESGMPKERFSAEFPKEGPSILRIQQVVRGDSAAYFCASTPLLAGENEQYFGPGTRLTVT.

At least ten counts were recorded for this clonotype. The chain links TRBV6-2 or TRBV6-3 to TRBJ2-7; 7 bases align to TRBD2. Losses at the gene ends were 6 bases for V and 5 bases for J; bases not matched to a gene: 13. CDR3 length: 15 amino acids. Germline V gives CDR1 MNHEY, CDR2 SVGEGT. In nucleotides, the CDR3 is TGTGCCAGCAGCTACCGGGCTAGCGGAGGGCACGAGCAGTACTTC. It yields the protein CASSYRASGGHEQYF.

This clonotype has at least ten counts. V usage is TRBV27 and J usage is TRBJ2-7; 7 bases are a match to TRBD2. This CDR3 spans 13 amino acids. Trimming removed 6 bases from V and 2 bases from J; junction bases left unmatched: 4. The germline gives CDR1 MNHEY, CDR2 SMNVEV (reference sequence). CDR3 sequence: CASSLAEPYEQYF. Here the CDR3 DNA reads TGTGCCAGCAGCCTAGCGGAACCCTACGAGCAGTACTTC.

In this sample, this clonotype turned up many times. The CDR3 DNA sequence: TGCAGTGCTAGACCGTTGACTAGTAGCGCAGATACGCAGTATTTT. Translated: CSARPLTSSADTQYF. The chain uses TRBV20-1 and TRBJ2-3, with D tentatively TRBD2 (6 bases). Trimming took off 2 bases at V and 4 bases at J, with 16 bases between the two ends. Germline CDR1 DFQATT, CDR2 SNEGSKA (reference sequence). This CDR3 region has 15 residues.

The J gene is TRBJ2-2, the V gene TRBV6-1; perhaps TRBD1 as D (5 bases). From germline, CDR1 is MNHNS and CDR2 SASEGT. Between the trimmed V and J ends, which lost 5 bases and 2 bases, there was a span of 15 bases. The CDR3 has 16 amino acids. The CDR3 region is CASSRSTAPNTGELFF. CDR3 nucleotides: TGTGCCAGCAGTCGCTCGACAGCACCCAACACCGGGGAGCTGTTTTTT.

This clonotype appeared a few times. The chain carries TRBV6-7 and TRBJ2-1; 12 bases fit TRBD2. TRBV6-7 qualifies as an ORF whose function is uncertain. The CDR3 sequence is 16 residues long. V lost 7 bases and J lost 10; bases outside the gene matches: 14. The CDR3, as DNA: TGTGCCAGCACCATGGGAACTAGCGGGAGGTCTCGGGAGCAGTTCTTC. Protein: CASTMGTSGRSREQFF.

There are many counts of this clonotype. This chain links TRBV2 with TRBJ1-5; 9 bases are a match to TRBD1. The CDR3 has 15 amino acids. V was clipped by 7 bases and J by 1 base; unmatched bases: 5. Germline loops: CDR1 SNHLY, CDR2 FYNNEI. CDR3 nucleotide sequence: TGTGCCAGCACCCCGGGACAGGGAAGCAATCAGCCCCAGCATTTT. Residues: CASTPGQGSNQPQHF.

The chain employs TRBV7-9 and TRBJ2-1, with D unresolved. Germline V gives CDR1 SEHNR, CDR2 FQNEAQ (reference sequence). This CDR3 has 12 residues. V lost 3 bases and J lost 3, with 3 bases in between. CDR3 in amino acids: CASSFNYNEQFF. For the CDR3, the DNA is TGTGCCAGCAGCTTTAACTACAATGAGCAGTTCTTC.

The rearrangement uses TRBV6-5 and TRBJ2-3; a weak D match, TRBD1 (6 bases). CDR1 is MNHEY and CDR2 is SVGAGI in the germline V gene. V was trimmed by 1 base and J by 5 bases, leaving 10 bases between them. This CDR3 is built from 14 residues. The DNA for the CDR3 is TGTGCCAGCAGTTACTGGCAGGGGTTAGATACGCAGTATTTT. This translates into CASSYWQGLDTQYF.

J is TRBJ1-2 and V is TRBV19; D ambiguous. Trimming took off 8 bases at V and 8 bases at J, with 21 bases between the two ends. This CDR3 spans 14 amino acids. Germline CDR1 and CDR2: LNHDA and SQIVND (reference sequence). In DNA form, the CDR3 reads TGTGCCAGTTACTACCCTTCTCCCCTATGGGGCTACACCTTC. It is translated as CASYYPSPLWGYTF.

This clonotype was seen many times. The chain links TRBV2 to TRBJ1-1; no definite D call. Deletions cut 0 bases from V and 3 bases from J, with 8 bases between. The CDR3 consists of 14 residues. The germline V gene encodes CDR1 SNHLY and CDR2 FYNNEI. This CDR3 is CASSEALGYTEAFF. CDR3 in DNA: TGTGCCAGCAGTGAAGCGCTCGGGTACACTGAAGCTTTCTTT.

This clonotype was found a few times. This rearrangement joins TRBV4-1 to TRBJ1-4; D ambiguous. Deletions cut 5 bases from V and 0 bases from J, with 7 bases between. Germline loops: CDR1 MGHRA, CDR2 YSYEKL. The CDR3 loop spans 14 amino acids. Written as DNA, the CDR3 is TGCGCCAGCAGCTATTCTGCAACTAATGAAAAACTGTTTTTT. Its translation: CASSYSATNEKLFF.

This clonotype showed up just a few times. The rearrangement uses TRBV7-3 and TRBJ2-7; D may be TRBD2 (5 bases). Germline CDR1 SGHTA, CDR2 FQGTGA. Trimming removed 5 bases from V and 7 bases from J, with 18 bases in between. The length of the CDR3 is 14 residues. The CDR3 DNA is TGTGCCAGCAGCCTCGAAGCTTGCCGGGGTGAGCAGTACTTC. Residues: CASSLEACRGEQYF.

This clonotype was recorded at least ten times. The chain joins TRBV27 to TRBJ2-7; 9 bases match TRBD1. CDR1 is MNHEY, CDR2 SMNVEV, per germline (reference sequence). This CDR3 has 15 amino acids. V shed 0 bases and J 1 base; nucleotides not matched to a gene: 1. The CDR3 DNA is TGTGCCAGCAGTTTATCGGGACAGGGATCCTACGAGCAGTACTTC. Its protein product is CASSLSGQGSYEQYF.

This clonotype was seen at least ten times. V gene TRBV12-3 or TRBV12-4 combines with J gene TRBJ2-7; 9 bases match TRBD2. The CDR3 has 15 amino acids. The J segment lost 1 base and the V segment lost 3 bases, leaving 4 bases of the junction unmatched. The chain's CDR3 is CASSFTAGGSYEQYF. CDR3 coding DNA: TGTGCCAGCAGTTTTACGGCGGGGGGGTCCTACGAGCAGTACTTC.

This clonotype was seen repeatedly, ten times or more. The chain is built from TRBV10-3 and TRBJ2-3, with 13 nucleotides matching TRBD2. V lost 8 bases, J lost 3 bases, and 5 bases stayed unmatched. CDR1 and CDR2 (germline): ENHRY, SYGVKD. CDR3 length: 15 residues. CDR3 nucleotides: TGTGCCATCCGCAGACTAGCGGGGGGAACAGATACGCAGTATTTT. Protein sequence: CAIRRLAGGTDTQYF.

This clonotype was detected only a few times. The V gene is TRBV6-5, the J gene TRBJ2-7; D gene ambiguous. Trimming removed 2 bases from V and 4 bases from J, with 6 bases in between. The CDR3 is 12 residues long. Germline CDR1 is MNHEY and CDR2 is SVGAGI. For the CDR3, the DNA is TGTGCCAGCAGTTACCTCCATTACGAGCAGTACTTC. Protein product: CASSYLHYEQYF.

This chain connects TRBV20-1 to TRBJ1-2; 10 bases line up with TRBD1. Germline CDR1 and CDR2: DFQATT and SNEGSKA (reference sequence). J was trimmed by 5 bases and V by 3 bases; bases with no gene match: 6. The length of the CDR3 is 14 residues. CDR3 loop: CSASPGQGSYGYTF. CDR3 nucleotide sequence: TGCAGTGCTAGTCCGGGACAGGGGAGTTATGGCTACACCTTC.